This passage covers 5 T cell receptor beta chains from one sample sequenced in a study of monozygotic twins with inflammatory bowel disease. No DNA is given; TCRdb re-called the 5' RACE reads and lists each CDR3 protein once. The table lists roughly 170,000 distinct CDR3 sequences. The sequencing input was blood. The receptors here all came from a human donor with ulcerative colitis or Crohn's disease, or a healthy co-twin of an affected twin (not recorded which).

The gene calls are TRBV10-2 and TRBJ1-1; TCRdb's D call of TRBD1 is untestable without DNA. This CDR3 has 13 amino acids. Germline values: CDR1 WSHSY, CDR2 SAAADI. CDR3 sequence: CASSTGTGGQAFF.

The CDR3 spells CASSGVEGANQPQHF. The rearrangement links TRBV2 to TRBJ1-5; TCRdb picks TRBD1, but there is no DNA to check that call. The V gene's germline CDR1 is SNHLY and CDR2 FYNNEI. The CDR3 has 15 amino acids.

The V gene is TRBV6-2 or TRBV6-3, the J gene TRBJ2-7; there is no DNA to check the TCRdb D call of TRBD2. The CDR3 has 14 amino acids. The germline CDR1 and CDR2 sequences are MNHEY and SVGEGT. CDR3 protein: CASTLPGRDYEQYF.

The chain combines TRBV4-3 with TRBJ2-4; TCRdb designates TRBD1, a call that cannot be tested without DNA. Germline V CDR1 and CDR2: LGHNA, YSLEER. This CDR3 contains 16 residues. The CDR3 here is CASSQELGQGKNIQYF.

The chain couples TRBV6-4 to TRBJ2-1; TCRdb calls TRBD1, which cannot be checked without DNA. The CDR3 extends over 16 amino acids. CDR1 and CDR2 (germline): MRHNA, SNTAGT. The CDR3 is CASSDIVLRPYNEQFF.